This TCR beta chain was captured by sequencing in a study of molecular identifiers for immune sequencing clone quantification. This clonotype has a count of ten or more. Its antigen is still unknown. Library preparation followed earlier protocols using designated TCR primers. MiXCR, run by TCRdb on the PCR reads, gives a single entry per CDR3 protein. The table has approximately 550,000 distinct CDR3 sequences, 25% seen once. Study-level results: Detectable among some 950,000 naive cells, according to reports, was Jurkat TCR RNA spiked in from one cell.

This CDR3 is 12 amino acids long. The junction had 0 bases not matched to a gene; V was cut back by 5 bases and J by 2 bases. From germline, CDR1 is MDHEN and CDR2 SYDVKM. Sequenced sample: naive CD8+ T cells from blood, with Jurkat cell RNA spiked in. Subset described: FACS-sorted CD8+CD4-CCR7+CD45RA+ naive T cells. This TCR was recovered from a human donor in good health. Some libraries in this study had Jurkat cell RNA spiked in. The chain combines TRBV28 with TRBJ2-7, with 7 positions matching TRBD1. CDR3 coding DNA: TGTGCCAGCAGTGGACAGGCCTACGAGCAGTACTTC. Its protein product is CASSGQAYEQYF.